Shown below are 10 T cell receptor beta chains from a single sample sequenced in a study of T-cell memory formation after mild COVID-19. From the 5' RACE reads, TCRdb called clonotypes with MiXCR, one entry per CDR3 protein. The repertoire holds over 300,000 distinct CDR3 sequences, less than 25% seen once, with 20% to 25% in the top ten. Sequenced sample: PBMCs or a T cell subset sorted from them (not recorded which). The source is a man between 18 and 35 years old who had mild COVID-19 (a few samples of this study predate the infection). Cell type and time point are not known.

In DNA form, the CDR3 reads TGCGCCAGCAGCCAATGGGCCCGGGAGAACACCGGGGAGCTGTTTTTT. This gives the protein CASSQWARENTGELFF. V usage is TRBV4-3 and J usage is TRBJ2-2; possible D gene TRBD2, 5 bases. Trimming removed 2 bases from V and 1 base from J, with 11 bases in between. CDR3 size: 16 residues. Germline assignment: CDR1 LGHNA and CDR2 YSLEER.

This clonotype occurred a few times. This chain joins TRBV20-1 and TRBJ1-6; tentatively, D is TRBD1 (6 bases). The germline V and J ends were trimmed by 5 bases and 9 bases, with 20 bases remaining between them. The germline CDR1 and CDR2 sequences are DFQATT and SNEGSKA (reference sequence). The length of the CDR3 is 15 residues. CDR3 coding DNA: TGCAGTGCTCAGGGACACGAATACCGTGGTTCACCCCTCCACTTT. Translated, it gives CSAQGHEYRGSPLHF.

The V gene is TRBV11-3, the J gene TRBJ2-1; D not certain. V lost 0 bases to trimming and J lost 9 bases, with 12 bases between them. The CDR3 runs to 14 residues. In germline, CDR1 is SGHNT, CDR2 YENEEA. The CDR3 coding sequence is TGTGCCAGCAGCTTAGATCCAAGGTCCAGTGAGCAGTTCTTC. It specifies CASSLDPRSSEQFF.

This CDR3 is CASSQGTVETQYF. As DNA, the CDR3 is TGCGCCAGCAGCCAAGGAACTGTAGAGACCCAGTACTTC. The rearrangement links TRBV4-3 to TRBJ2-5; D ambiguous. This CDR3 contains 13 residues. Between the trimmed V and J ends, which lost 1 base and 4 bases, there was a span of 7 bases. Germline assignment: CDR1 LGHNA and CDR2 YSLEER.

The chain carries TRBV10-3 and TRBJ2-1, with TRBD2 matching 14 bases. The CDR3 length is 16 residues. The trim removed 2 bases at V and 10 bases at J, leaving 7 bases unmatched. Germline V gene lookup returns CDR1 ENHRY and CDR2 SYGVKD. The CDR3 bases are TGTGCCATCAGTGAGGCGACGGGACTAGCGGGGGTAGAGCAGTTCTTC. Amino acids: CAISEATGLAGVEQFF.

This clonotype has more than one count but fewer than ten. The V call is TRBV5-1, the J call TRBJ2-5; a possible D gene is TRBD1 (5 bases). V lost 6 bases and J 0 bases, leaving 12 bases between the germline ends. Germline loops: CDR1 SGHRS, CDR2 YFSETQ. The CDR3 has 14 residues. CDR3 bases: TGCGCCAGCACAGGGCCCCAGGACCAAGAGACCCAGTACTTC. It encodes CASTGPQDQETQYF.

V gene TRBV2 combines with J gene TRBJ2-3, with TRBD2 as a possible D gene (7 bases). This CDR3 region has 14 residues. With 5 bases removed from V and 3 bases from J, the gap between germline ends came to 12 bases. Germline CDR1 and CDR2: SNHLY and FYNNEI. The CDR3 nucleotides are TGTGCCAGCAGTTCGGGGGGCTGGACAGATACGCAGTATTTT. This encodes CASSSGGWTDTQYF.

This chain joins TRBV7-9 and TRBJ1-3; D remains ambiguous. The V and J ends lost 3 bases and 0 bases respectively, with 12 bases between them. CDR1 SEHNR and CDR2 FQNEAQ come from the germline V gene (reference sequence). CDR3 length equals 16 residues. Here the CDR3 reads CASSFDRVLSGNTIYF. CDR3 DNA: TGTGCCAGCAGCTTCGATCGCGTACTCTCTGGAAACACCATATATTTT. Based on the CDR3 plus reference TRBV7-9 and TRBJ1-3, the full variable domain is DTGVSQNPRHKITKRGQNVTFRCDPISEHNRLYWYRQTLGQGPEFLTYFQNEAQLEKSRLLSDRFSAERPKGSFSTLEIQRTEQGDSAMYLCASSFDRVLSGNTIYFGEGSWLTVV.

This clonotype was recorded many times. The J gene is TRBJ2-2, the V gene TRBV7-9; D is unclear. The germline gives CDR1 SEHNR, CDR2 FQNEAQ (reference sequence). Trimming left V 0 bases short and J 6 bases short, with 5 bases between. The CDR3 totals 13 residues. CDR3 nucleotides: TGTGCCAGCAGCTTAGCGGCGGCCGGGGAGCTGTTTTTT. Amino acids: CASSLAAAGELFF.

This clonotype appeared a few times. The CDR3, as DNA: TGTGCCAGCAGCAACCTTAGCGGGGGCACAGATACGCAGTATTTT. Protein product: CASSNLSGGTDTQYF. V gene TRBV28 combines with J gene TRBJ2-3; TRBD2 aligns across 8 bases. CDR1 MDHEN and CDR2 SYDVKM come from the germline V gene. Trimming removed 6 bases from V and 1 base from J; junction bases left unmatched: 6. This CDR3 region has 15 residues.